This T cell receptor (beta chain) was identified during a study of radiotherapy plus CTLA-4 blockade in lung cancer. Study at large: Of all patients, under 20% responded objectively and approximately 31% showed disease control. Study outcomes and limitations: Expansion of tumor-derived TCR clones was observed in blood after radiotherapy plus ipilimumab.

Germline V CDR1 and CDR2: MNHNS, SASEGT. CDR3 length: 15 amino acids. Trimming at V came to 6 bases and at J to 0 bases, leaving 5 bases not matched to a gene. The method was immunoSEQ multiplex PCR; TCRdb's version includes in-frame clones alone and lacks a portion of them. This table has approximately 99,000 clones, around nine tenths appearing once. Comments on this clone: Antigen: not known.

Ipilimumab-mediated CTLA-4 blockade plus focal radiation was given to patients having chemo-refractory metastatic non-small-cell lung cancer. This chain links TRBV6-1 with TRBJ2-1, with 7 bases matching TRBD2. The input for sequencing was peripheral blood, taken from a patient treated with radiotherapy plus ipilimumab. This TCR was recovered from a human donor with non-small cell lung cancer that progressed on radiotherapy plus ipilimumab. CDR3 DNA sequence: TGTGCCAGCAGGGGACTACTGGCCTCCTACAATGAGCAGTTCTTC. Translated, it gives CASRGLLASYNEQFF.